Reported below is one T cell receptor beta chain. Using immunoSEQ multiplex PCR, the repertoire was profiled, and TCRdb retains in-frame clones only, with some absent. This table has some 77,000 clones, around 88% appearing once. These data come from a study of blood T cell repertoires in COVID-19. The overall study: Material from acute and convalescent COVID-19 was sourced from the United States, Italy and Spain. Sources were T cells, B-cell-depleted T cells, or PBMCs; the material itself was cDNA or gDNA.

Losses at the gene ends were 4 bases for V and 0 bases for J; bases not matched to a gene: 6. Germline loops: CDR1 SGHRS, CDR2 YFSETQ. The CDR3 length is 16 residues. This sequence was found in a man aged 25-45 years with acute or convalescent COVID-19. This sequence joins TRBV5-1 and TRBJ2-4; TRBD1 agrees at 8 bases. The specimen sequenced was peripheral blood. CDR3 residues: CASSLWTGLAKNIQYF. In DNA form, the CDR3 reads TGCGCCAGCAGCCTCTGGACAGGGTTAGCCAAAAACATTCAGTACTTC. Full variable domain (rest looked up from reference TRBV5-1 and TRBJ2-4): KAGVTQTPRYLIKTRGQQVTLSCSPISGHRSVSWYQQTPGQGLQFLFEYFSETQRNKGNFPGRFSGRQFSNSRSEMNVSTLELGDSALYLCASSLWTGLAKNIQYFGAGTRLSVL.